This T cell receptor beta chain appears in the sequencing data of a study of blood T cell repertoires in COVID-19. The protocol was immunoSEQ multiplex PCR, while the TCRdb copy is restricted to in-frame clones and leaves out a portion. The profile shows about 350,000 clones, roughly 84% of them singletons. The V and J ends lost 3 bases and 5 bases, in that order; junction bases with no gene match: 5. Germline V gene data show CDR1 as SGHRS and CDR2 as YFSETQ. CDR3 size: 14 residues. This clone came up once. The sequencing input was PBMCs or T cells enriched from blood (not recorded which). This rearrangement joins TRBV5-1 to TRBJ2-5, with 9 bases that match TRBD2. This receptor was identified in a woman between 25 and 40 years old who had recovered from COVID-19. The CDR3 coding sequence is TGCGCCAGCAGCTCGGGACTAGCTAGCGAGACCCAGTACTTC. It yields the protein CASSSGLASETQYF.